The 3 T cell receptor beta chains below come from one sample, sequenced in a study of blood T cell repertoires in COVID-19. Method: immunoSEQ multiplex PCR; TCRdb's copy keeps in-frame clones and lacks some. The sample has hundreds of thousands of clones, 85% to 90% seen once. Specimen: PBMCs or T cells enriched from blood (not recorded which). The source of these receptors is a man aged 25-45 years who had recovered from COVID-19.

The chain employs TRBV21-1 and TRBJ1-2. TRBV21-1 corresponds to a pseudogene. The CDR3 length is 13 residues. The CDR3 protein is CASSKRSSDGYTF. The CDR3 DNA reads TGTGCCAGCAGCAAGAGAAGTTCCGATGGCTACACCTTC.

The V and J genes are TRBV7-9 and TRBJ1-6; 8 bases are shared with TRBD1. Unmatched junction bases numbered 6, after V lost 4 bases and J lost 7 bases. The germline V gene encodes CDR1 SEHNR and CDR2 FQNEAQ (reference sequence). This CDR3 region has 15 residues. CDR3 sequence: CASSSGQGGNSPLHF. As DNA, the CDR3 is TGTGCCAGCAGCTCCGGACAGGGCGGGAATTCACCCCTCCACTTT.

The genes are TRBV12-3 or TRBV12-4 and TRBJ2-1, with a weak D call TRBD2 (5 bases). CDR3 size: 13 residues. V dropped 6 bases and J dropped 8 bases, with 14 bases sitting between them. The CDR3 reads CASRLGGMHEQFF. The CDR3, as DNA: TGTGCCAGCAGACTAGGTGGGATGCATGAGCAGTTCTTC.